The subject of this entry is one T cell receptor beta chain. Antigen: not known. The data stem from a study of CD8 T cells in ankylosing spondylitis. Preparation of TCR beta libraries was done by quantitative 5'-RACE with molecular barcodes. MiXCR, applied by TCRdb to the 5' RACE reads, yields one record per CDR3 protein. The sample contains approximately 150,000 distinct CDR3 sequences, 25% to 35% of which appear only once. Whole-study results and caveats: Several highly homologous variants formed a TCR beta motif that appeared characteristic of ankylosing spondylitis blood. Disease-linked clones were CD8+ and relatively rare in peripheral blood. Reportedly, disease-linked clones are significantly enriched in ankylosing spondylitis patients' matched synovial fluid.

CDR3 size: 14 residues. V was shortened by 4 bases and J by 5 bases, with 14 bases between the two germline ends. CDR1 and CDR2 from the germline V gene are MDHEN and SYDVKM. This TCR was recovered from a male donor with ankylosing spondylitis. This chain connects TRBV28 to TRBJ1-2, with D tentatively TRBD1 (5 bases). The sequenced sample was synovial fluid, either unsorted or a sorted T cell fraction (not recorded which). The CDR3 DNA reads TGTGCCAGCAGTTCTTATGACAGAATTTATGGCTACACCTTC. Encoded protein: CASSSYDRIYGYTF.